The T cell receptor (beta chain) under discussion was sequenced for a study of T-cell memory formation after mild COVID-19. The wider study: The two donors had largely donor-specific TCR clusters.

MiXCR was run by TCRdb on the 5' RACE reads, yielding one entry per CDR3 protein. Of over 130,000 distinct CDR3 sequences in the sample, more than 13% were seen once. The CDR3 is 14 residues long. From germline, CDR1 is SEHNR and CDR2 FQNEAQ (reference sequence). Deletions cut 5 bases from V and 4 bases from J, with 13 bases between. Sequencing was done on a sample of PBMCs or a T cell subset sorted from them (not recorded which). This TCR derives from an adult woman who had mild COVID-19 (a few samples of this study predate the infection). Cell type and time point are not known. The chain links TRBV7-9 to TRBJ2-3; D is possibly TRBD2 (5 bases). The DNA of the CDR3 is TGTGCCAGCAGCCATGGACGGGATCCAGATACGCAGTATTTT. It is translated as CASSHGRDPDTQYF. The complete variable domain, with remaining parts taken from reference TRBV7-9 and TRBJ2-3, reads DTGVSQNPRHKITKRGQNVTFRCDPISEHNRLYWYRQTLGQGPEFLTYFQNEAQLEKSRLLSDRFSAERPKGSFSTLEIQRTEQGDSAMYLCASSHGRDPDTQYFGPGTRLTVL.